This note documents a single TCR beta chain sequence. The data belong to a study of blood T cell repertoires in COVID-19. The overall study: The cDNA or gDNA used as material had been derived from T cells, B-cell-depleted T cells, or PBMCs.

Clones were read by immunoSEQ multiplex PCR, and TCRdb kept only the in-frame ones, dropping some. The sample holds roughly 280,000 clones, 80% to 90% seen once. Germline CDR1 is MDHEN and CDR2 is SYDVKM. The CDR3 extends over 15 amino acids. The germline V and J ends were trimmed by 3 bases and 9 bases, with 15 bases remaining between them. Participants spanned ages about 18 to 90 years and resided in about two dozen US areas. The TCR originated in a woman in her 30s with acute COVID-19. This chain links TRBV28 with TRBJ1-6; a possible D gene is TRBD1 (6 bases). Sequenced sample: PBMCs or T cells enriched from blood (not recorded which). As DNA, the CDR3 is TGTGCCAGCAGTTTCAAGGACAGACAATTTTCACCCCTCCACTTT. Amino acid sequence: CASSFKDRQFSPLHF.